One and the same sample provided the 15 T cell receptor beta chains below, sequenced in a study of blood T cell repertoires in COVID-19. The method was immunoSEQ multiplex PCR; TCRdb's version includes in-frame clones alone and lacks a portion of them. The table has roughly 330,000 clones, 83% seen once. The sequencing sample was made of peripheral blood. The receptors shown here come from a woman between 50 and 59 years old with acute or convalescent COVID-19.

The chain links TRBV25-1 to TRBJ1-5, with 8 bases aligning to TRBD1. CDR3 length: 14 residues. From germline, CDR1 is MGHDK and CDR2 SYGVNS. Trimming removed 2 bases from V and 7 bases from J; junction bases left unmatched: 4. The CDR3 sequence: CASSERQGNQPQHF. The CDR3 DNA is TGTGCCAGCAGTGAACGACAGGGGAACCAGCCCCAGCATTTT.

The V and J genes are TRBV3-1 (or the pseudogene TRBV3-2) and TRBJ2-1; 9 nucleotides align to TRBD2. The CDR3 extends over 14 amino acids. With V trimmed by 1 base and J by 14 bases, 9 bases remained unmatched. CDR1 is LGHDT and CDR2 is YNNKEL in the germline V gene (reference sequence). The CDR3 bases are TGTGCCAGCAGCCAAGTGGGACTAGCCGTCCCGGAGTTCTTC. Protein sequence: CASSQVGLAVPEFF.

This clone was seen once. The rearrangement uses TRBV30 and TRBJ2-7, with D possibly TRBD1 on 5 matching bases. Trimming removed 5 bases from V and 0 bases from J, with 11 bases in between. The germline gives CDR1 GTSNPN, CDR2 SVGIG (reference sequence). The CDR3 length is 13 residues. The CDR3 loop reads CAWLDKTSYEQYF. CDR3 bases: TGTGCCTGGTTGGACAAGACCTCCTACGAGCAGTACTTC.

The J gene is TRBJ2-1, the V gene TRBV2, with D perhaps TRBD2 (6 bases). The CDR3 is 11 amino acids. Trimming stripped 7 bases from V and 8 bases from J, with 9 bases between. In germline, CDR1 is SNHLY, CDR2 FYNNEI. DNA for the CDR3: TGTGCCAGCATCGGGAGCCATGAGCAGTTCTTC. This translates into CASIGSHEQFF.

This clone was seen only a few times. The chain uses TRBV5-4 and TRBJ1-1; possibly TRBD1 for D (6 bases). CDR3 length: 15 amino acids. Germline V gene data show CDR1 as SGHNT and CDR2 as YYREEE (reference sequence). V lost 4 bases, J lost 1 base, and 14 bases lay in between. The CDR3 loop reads CASSVDRIPNTEAFF. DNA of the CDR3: TGTGCCAGCAGCGTCGACAGGATTCCGAACACTGAAGCTTTCTTT.

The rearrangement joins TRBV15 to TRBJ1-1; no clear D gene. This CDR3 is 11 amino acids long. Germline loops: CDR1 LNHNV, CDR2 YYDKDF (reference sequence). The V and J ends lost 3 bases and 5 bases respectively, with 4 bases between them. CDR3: CATSSLTEAFF. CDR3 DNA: TGTGCCACCAGCAGTCTGACTGAAGCTTTCTTT.

The CDR3 DNA reads as TGTGCCAGCAGCCCCGACAGGGACGCCTATGGCTACACCTTC. Its protein is CASSPDRDAYGYTF. The rearrangement joins TRBV7-9 to TRBJ1-2; TRBD1 agrees at 7 bases. Germline CDR1 is SEHNR and CDR2 is FQNEAQ (reference sequence). The trim removed 5 bases at V and 4 bases at J, leaving 7 bases unmatched. The CDR3 runs to 14 residues.

The DNA of the CDR3 is TGTGCCAGCAGCCGTAGGGGACAGGGGGCAAACACTGAAGCTTTCTTT. Encoded protein: CASSRRGQGANTEAFF. V gene TRBV3-1 (or the pseudogene TRBV3-2) combines with J gene TRBJ1-1; TRBD1 agrees at 12 bases. CDR3 length: 16 residues. The trim removed 4 bases at V and 2 bases at J, leaving 5 bases unmatched. Per the germline V gene, CDR1 is LGHDT and CDR2 is YNNKEL (reference sequence).

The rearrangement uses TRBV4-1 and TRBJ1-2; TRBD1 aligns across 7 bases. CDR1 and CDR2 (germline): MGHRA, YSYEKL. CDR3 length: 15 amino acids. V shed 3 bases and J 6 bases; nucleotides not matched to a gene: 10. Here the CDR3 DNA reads TGCGCCAGCAGCCAGGGTTGGGCGGGGACAGATGGCTACACCTTC. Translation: CASSQGWAGTDGYTF.

For the CDR3, the DNA is TGTGCCAGCAGCCTTCCAGGGTCAGCTAACTATGGCTACACCTTC. Translation: CASSLPGSANYGYTF. This chain uses TRBV7-2 with TRBJ1-2, with D possibly matching TRBD1 (5 bases). The V and J ends lost 5 bases and 0 bases respectively, with 13 bases between them. Germline loops: CDR1 SGHTA, CDR2 FQGNSA. The CDR3 loop spans 15 amino acids.

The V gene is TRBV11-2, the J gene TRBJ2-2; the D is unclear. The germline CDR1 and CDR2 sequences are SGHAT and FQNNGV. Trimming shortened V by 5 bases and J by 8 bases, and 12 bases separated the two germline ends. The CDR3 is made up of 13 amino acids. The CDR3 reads CASSPFLAGELFF. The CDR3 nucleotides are TGTGCCAGCAGCCCCTTCTTGGCAGGGGAGCTGTTTTTT.

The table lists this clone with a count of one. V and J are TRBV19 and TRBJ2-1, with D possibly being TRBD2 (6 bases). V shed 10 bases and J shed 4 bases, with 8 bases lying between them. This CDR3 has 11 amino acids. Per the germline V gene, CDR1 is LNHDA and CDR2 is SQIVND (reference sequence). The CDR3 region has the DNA TGTGCCATTCGGGGGTACAATGAGCAGTTCTTC. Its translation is CAIRGYNEQFF. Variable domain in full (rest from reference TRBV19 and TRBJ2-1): DGGITQSPKYLFRKEGQNVTLSCEQNLNHDAMYWYRQDPGQGLRLIYYSQIVNDFQKGDIAEGYSVSREKKESFPLTVTSAQKNPTAFYLCAIRGYNEQFFGPGTRLTVL.

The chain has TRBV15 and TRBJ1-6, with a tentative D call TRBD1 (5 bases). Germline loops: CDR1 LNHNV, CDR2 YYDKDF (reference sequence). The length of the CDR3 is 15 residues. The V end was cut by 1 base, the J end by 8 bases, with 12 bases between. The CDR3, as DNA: TGTGCCACCAGCAGAGGGGCAGGGATGTATTCACCCCTCCACTTT. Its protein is CATSRGAGMYSPLHF. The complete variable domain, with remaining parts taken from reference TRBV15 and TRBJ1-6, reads DAMVIQNPRYQVTQFGKPVTLSCSQTLNHNVMYWYQQKSSQAPKLLFHYYDKDFNNEADTPDNFQSRRPNTSFCFLDIRSPGLGDTAMYLCATSRGAGMYSPLHFGNGTRLTVT.

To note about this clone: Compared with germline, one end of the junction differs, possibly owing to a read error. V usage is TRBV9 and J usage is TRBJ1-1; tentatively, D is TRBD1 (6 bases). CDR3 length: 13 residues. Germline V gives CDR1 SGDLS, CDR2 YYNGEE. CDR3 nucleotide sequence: TGTGCCAGCAGCCCGGGGGCGGGAGCTGAAACTTTCTTT. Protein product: CASSPGAGAETFF.

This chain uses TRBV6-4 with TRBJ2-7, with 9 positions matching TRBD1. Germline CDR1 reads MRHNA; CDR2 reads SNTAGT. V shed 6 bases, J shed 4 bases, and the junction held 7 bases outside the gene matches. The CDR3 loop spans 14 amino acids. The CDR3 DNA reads TGTGCCAGCAGCACCGGGACAGGGAAGTACGAGCAGTACGTC. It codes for CASSTGTGKYEQYV.